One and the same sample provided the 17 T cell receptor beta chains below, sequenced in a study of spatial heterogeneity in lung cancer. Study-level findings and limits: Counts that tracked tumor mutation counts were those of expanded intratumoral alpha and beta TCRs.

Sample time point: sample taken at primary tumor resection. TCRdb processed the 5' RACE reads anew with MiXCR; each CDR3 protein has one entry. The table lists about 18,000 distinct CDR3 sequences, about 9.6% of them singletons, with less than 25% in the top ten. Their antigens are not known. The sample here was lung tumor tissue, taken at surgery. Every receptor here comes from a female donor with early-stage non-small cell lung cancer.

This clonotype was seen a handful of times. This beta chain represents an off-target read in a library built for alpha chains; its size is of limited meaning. In DNA form, the CDR3 reads TGTGCCATCAGTGGACTAGCCCAGCGCACAGATACGCAGTATTTT. Its protein is CAISGLAQRTDTQYF. The chain combines TRBV10-3 with TRBJ2-3, with 7 nucleotides matching TRBD2. Per the germline V gene, CDR1 is ENHRY and CDR2 is SYGVKD. V shed 4 bases and J 1 base; nucleotides not matched to a gene: 5. This CDR3 has 15 residues.

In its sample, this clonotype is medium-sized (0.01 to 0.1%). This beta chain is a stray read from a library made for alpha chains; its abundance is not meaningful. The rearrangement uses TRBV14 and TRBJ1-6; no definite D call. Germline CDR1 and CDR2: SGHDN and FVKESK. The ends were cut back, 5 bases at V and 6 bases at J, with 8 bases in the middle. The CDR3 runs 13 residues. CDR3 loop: CASSGFSNSPLHF. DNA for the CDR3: TGTGCCAGCAGCGGTTTCAGTAATTCACCCCTCCACTTT. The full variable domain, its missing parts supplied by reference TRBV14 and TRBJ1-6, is EAGVTQFPSHSVIEKGQTVTLRCDPISGHDNLYWYRRVMGKEIKFLLHFVKESKQDESGMPNNRFLAERTGGTYSTLKVQPAELEDSGVYFCASSGFSNSPLHFGNGTRLTVT.

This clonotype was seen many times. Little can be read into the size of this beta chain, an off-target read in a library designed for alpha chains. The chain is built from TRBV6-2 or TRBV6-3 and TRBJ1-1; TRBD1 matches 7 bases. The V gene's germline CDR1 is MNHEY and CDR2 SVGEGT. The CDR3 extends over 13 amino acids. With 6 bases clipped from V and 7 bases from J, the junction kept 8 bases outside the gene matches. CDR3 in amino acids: CASRQQGLVEAFF. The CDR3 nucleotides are TGTGCCAGCAGGCAACAGGGGCTCGTTGAAGCTTTCTTT.

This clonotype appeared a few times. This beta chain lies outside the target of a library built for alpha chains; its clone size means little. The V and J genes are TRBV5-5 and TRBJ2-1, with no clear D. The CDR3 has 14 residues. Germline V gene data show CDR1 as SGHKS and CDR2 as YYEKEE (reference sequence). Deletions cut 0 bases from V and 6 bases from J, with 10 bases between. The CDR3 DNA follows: TGTGCCAGCAGCTTGGATTTGTCGGGCAATGAGCAGTTCTTC. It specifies CASSLDLSGNEQFF.

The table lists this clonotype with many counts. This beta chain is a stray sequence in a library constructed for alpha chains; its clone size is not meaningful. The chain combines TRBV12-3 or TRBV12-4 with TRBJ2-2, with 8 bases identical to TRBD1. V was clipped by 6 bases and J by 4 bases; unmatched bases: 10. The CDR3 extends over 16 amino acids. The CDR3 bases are TGTGCCAGCAGCCCATTTCAGGGGGCTGCCACCGGGGAGCTGTTTTTT. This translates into CASSPFQGAATGELFF.

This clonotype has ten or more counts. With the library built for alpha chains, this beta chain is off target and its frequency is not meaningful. The chain's CDR3 is CASSLAGEVPETQYF. Written as DNA, the CDR3 is TGTGCCAGCAGTTTAGCGGGGGAAGTCCCAGAGACCCAGTACTTC. V and J are TRBV27 and TRBJ2-5, with 7 bases lining up with TRBD2. After removal of 2 bases from V and 4 bases from J, the junction contained 7 bases not matched to a gene. The CDR3 runs to 15 residues. The germline gives CDR1 MNHEY, CDR2 SMNVEV (reference sequence).

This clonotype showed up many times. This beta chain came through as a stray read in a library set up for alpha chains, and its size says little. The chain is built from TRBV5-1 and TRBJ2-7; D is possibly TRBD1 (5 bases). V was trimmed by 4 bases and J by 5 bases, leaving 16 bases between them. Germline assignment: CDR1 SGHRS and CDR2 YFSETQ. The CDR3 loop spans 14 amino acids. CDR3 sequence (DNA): TGCGCCAGCAGCGTCCCAGGGTCAGGGAACGAGCAGTACTTC. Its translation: CASSVPGSGNEQYF.

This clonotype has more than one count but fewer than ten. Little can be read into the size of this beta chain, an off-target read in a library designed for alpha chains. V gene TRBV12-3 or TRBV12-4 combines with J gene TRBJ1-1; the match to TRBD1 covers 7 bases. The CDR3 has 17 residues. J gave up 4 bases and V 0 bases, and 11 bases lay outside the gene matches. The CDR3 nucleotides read TGTGCCAGCAGTTTAGCCGGGCTAGGGGGCCGGGGCACTGAAGCTTTCTTT. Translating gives CASSLAGLGGRGTEAFF.

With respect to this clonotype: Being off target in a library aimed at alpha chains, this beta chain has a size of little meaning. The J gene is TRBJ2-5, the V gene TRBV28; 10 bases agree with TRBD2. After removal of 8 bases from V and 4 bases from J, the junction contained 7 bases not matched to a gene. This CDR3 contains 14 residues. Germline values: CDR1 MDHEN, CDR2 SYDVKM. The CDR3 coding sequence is TGTGCCAGCGGGACTAGCGCCTGGGCAGAGACCCAGTACTTC. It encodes CASGTSAWAETQYF.

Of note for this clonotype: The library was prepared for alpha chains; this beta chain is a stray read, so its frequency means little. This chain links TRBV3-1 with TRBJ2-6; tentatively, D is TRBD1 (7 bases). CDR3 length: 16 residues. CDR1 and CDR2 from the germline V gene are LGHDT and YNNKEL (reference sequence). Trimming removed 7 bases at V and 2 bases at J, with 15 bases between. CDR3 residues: CASTARGEAGANVLTF. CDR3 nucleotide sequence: TGTGCCAGCACGGCCAGGGGGGAGGCTGGGGCCAACGTCCTGACTTTC.

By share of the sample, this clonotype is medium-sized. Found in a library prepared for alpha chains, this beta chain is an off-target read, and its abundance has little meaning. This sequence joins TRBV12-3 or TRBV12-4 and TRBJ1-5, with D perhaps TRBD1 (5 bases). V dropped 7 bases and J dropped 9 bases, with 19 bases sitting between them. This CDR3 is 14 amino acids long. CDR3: CASNGQGSLSPQHF. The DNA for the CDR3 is TGTGCCAGCAACGGACAAGGCTCCCTATCGCCCCAGCATTTT.

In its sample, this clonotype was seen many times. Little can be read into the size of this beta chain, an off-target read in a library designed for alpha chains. Here the CDR3 DNA reads TGTGCCAGCAGCCTGGCCTCTTCCGGGGAGCTGTTTTTT. It yields the protein CASSLASSGELFF. The chain links TRBV3-1 to TRBJ2-2; D unresolved. The CDR3 consists of 13 residues. The germline CDR1 and CDR2 sequences are LGHDT and YNNKEL (reference sequence). V shed 4 bases and J shed 6 bases, with 9 bases lying between them.

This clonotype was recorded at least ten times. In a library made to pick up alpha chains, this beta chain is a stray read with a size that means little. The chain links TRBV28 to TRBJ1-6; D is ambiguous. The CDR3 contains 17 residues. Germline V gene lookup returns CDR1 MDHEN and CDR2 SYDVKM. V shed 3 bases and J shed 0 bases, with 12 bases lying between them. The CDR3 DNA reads TGTGCCAGCAGTTTTACGGACTTAAGCTCCTATAATTCACCCCTCCACTTT. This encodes CASSFTDLSSYNSPLHF.

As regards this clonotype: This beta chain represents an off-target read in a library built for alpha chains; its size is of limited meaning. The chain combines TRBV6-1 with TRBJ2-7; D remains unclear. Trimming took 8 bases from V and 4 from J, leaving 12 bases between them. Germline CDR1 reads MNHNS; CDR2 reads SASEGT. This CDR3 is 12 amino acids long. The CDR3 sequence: CASASVGYEQYF. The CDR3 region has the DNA TGTGCCAGCGCCTCGGTCGGATACGAGCAGTACTTC.

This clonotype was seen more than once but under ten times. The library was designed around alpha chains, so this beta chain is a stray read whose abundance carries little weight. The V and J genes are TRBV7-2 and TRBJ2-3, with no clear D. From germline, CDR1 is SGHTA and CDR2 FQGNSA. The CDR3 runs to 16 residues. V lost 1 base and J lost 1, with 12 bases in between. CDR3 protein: CASSLGWSGGTDTQYF. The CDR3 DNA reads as TGTGCCAGCAGCTTAGGGTGGTCCGGAGGCACAGATACGCAGTATTTT.

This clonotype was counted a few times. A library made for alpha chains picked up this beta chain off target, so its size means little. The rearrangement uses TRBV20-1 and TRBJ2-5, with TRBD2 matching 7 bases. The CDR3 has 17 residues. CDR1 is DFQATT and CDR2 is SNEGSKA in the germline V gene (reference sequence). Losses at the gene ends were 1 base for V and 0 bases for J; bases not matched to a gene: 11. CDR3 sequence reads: CSARGNSGLWYQETQYF. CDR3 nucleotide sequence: TGCAGTGCTAGAGGAAATAGCGGGTTATGGTACCAAGAGACCCAGTACTTC.

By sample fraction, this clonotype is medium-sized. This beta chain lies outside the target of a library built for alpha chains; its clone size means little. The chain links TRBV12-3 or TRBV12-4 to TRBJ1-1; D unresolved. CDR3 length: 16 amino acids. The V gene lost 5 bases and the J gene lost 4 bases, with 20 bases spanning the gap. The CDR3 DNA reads TGTGCCAGCAGTCCCCGTACGGGGTGGGGAGGCACTGAAGCTTTCTTT. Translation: CASSPRTGWGGTEAFF.